This T cell receptor beta chain was found in a study of blood T cell repertoires in COVID-19. Whole-study context: From the United States, Italy and Spain came samples of acute and convalescent COVID-19.

Authors' analysis steps: Researchers report that nucleated cell counts were estimated from reference gene primer amplification. The protocol was immunoSEQ multiplex PCR, while the TCRdb copy is restricted to in-frame clones and leaves out a portion. Clone size and the V and J calls come from that table; the DNA yielded D and trimming. The sample holds about 100,000 clones, roughly 80% seen once. The source of this sequence is a woman of 80 years or more with active or convalescent COVID-19. The sample taken for sequencing was peripheral blood.

Here the CDR3 reads CASSRQGAAYEQYF. CDR3 DNA sequence: TGTGCCAGCAGTAGACAGGGGGCGGCTTACGAGCAGTACTTC. The V gene is TRBV6-5, the J gene TRBJ2-7; 10 nucleotides match TRBD1. Germline V lookup: CDR1 MNHEY, CDR2 SVGAGI. This CDR3 has 14 amino acids. J lost 4 bases, V lost 5 bases, and 5 bases had no gene match.